One T cell receptor beta chain is described in this entry. Which antigen it targets is not known. No much larger clone is present one base from it, and per-base qualities are unavailable. The data belong to a study of blood T cell repertoires in COVID-19 (dated by TCRdb to about 2020). In terms of the full investigation: The collaborator samples originated in the United States, Italy and Spain and spanned the acute and convalescent phases of COVID-19. The prospective study material was composed of cDNA or gDNA derived from T cells, B-cell-depleted T cells, or PBMCs. The dataset comprised deeply sampled blood TCRbeta repertoires from subjects exposed to, actively infected with, or recovered from COVID-19. A freely available public database, intended as a resource for researchers studying the immune response to SARS-CoV-2, is where the repertoires were released. Samples came from the ongoing ImmuneRACE study (first 160 participants) plus 1,254 subjects from 6 global collaborators. Nearly every sample came with metadata listing a de-identified subject ID, COVID-19 status, age in years and sex. Where available, HLA class I and class II types were obtained from metadata supplied by the sample provider rather than from assay-based typing.

The collaborating institutions used their own protocols to collect whole blood in K2EDTA tubes. Collaborator samples were shipped for TCRbeta analysis as frozen whole blood, isolated PBMCs, or DNA extracted from either sample type. TCRbeta CDR3 regions were amplified from genomic DNA by means of the immunoSEQ Assay, a bias-controlled multiplex PCR. Turning to the authors' computational methods: Nucleated cell counts per sample were estimated from amplification of reference gene primers within the assay. Sequence reads were collapsed and filtered to measure the absolute abundance of every unique TCRbeta CDR3 rearrangement. For each sample, productive Simpson clonality was calculated as the square root of Simpson's diversity index across productive rearrangements. In its TCRdb copy, this immuneACCESS table keeps in-frame sequences only and misses some clones. Where compared with another copy, unresolved V genes explain less than half of these, and the others have no known cause. V, J and clone size reflect that table, while D and trimming were determined from the DNA. This sample gives 250,000 to 300,000 clones in total; approximately 91% of them show up just once. The leading ten clones occupy under 15% of the sample.

The CDR3 spans 15 residues, from the cysteine through the phenylalanine. Of the read, only the CDR3 DNA is kept; its 45 bases are in frame from base 1. Trimming costs V 0 bases and J 8 bases, and their ends lie 13 bases apart. The germline V gene specifies LGHNA as CDR1 and YSLEER as CDR2. Study-wide conclusions, independent of this receptor: Clinical and demographic metadata were provided uncurated, with the amount varying by source and participant.

Rearrangement joined TRBV4-3 to TRBJ1-4; D gene: possibly TRBD1, on 5 matching bases. The specimen was peripheral blood. This clonotype was obtained from a woman in her sixties with acute or convalescent COVID-19. The CDR3 protein: CASSQDPQEGEKLFF. The nucleotide sequence is given as TGCGCCAGCAGCCAAGATCCACAGGAAGGCGAAAAACTGTTTTTT.